Following are 12 T cell receptor beta chains from one sample sequenced in a study of cytomegalovirus exposure and HLA in healthy donors. Primers for the PCR totalled 60 Vbeta and 13 Jbeta. Produced via immunoSEQ multiplex PCR; TCRdb's table is partial and in-frame only. Of roughly 150,000 clones listed, about three quarters were seen once; the top ten hold over 1.1%. The specimen sequenced was PBMCs. These receptors were taken from a man younger than 35 in good health and CMV-seronegative.

In this sample, this clone turned up once. The gene calls are TRBV5-4 and TRBJ2-2; 7 bases are shared with TRBD1. Trimming cost V 4 bases and J 5 bases; bases outside gene matches: 11. There are 16 residues in the CDR3. Germline CDR1 is SGHNT and CDR2 is YYREEE (reference sequence). In DNA, the CDR3 is TGTGCCAGCAGCCAACCGAGGGGGCGAGAGACCGGGGAGCTGTTTTTT. Translating gives CASSQPRGRETGELFF.

The rearrangement links TRBV19 to TRBJ1-4, with D perhaps TRBD1 (6 bases). CDR3 length equals 18 residues. Germline V gene data show CDR1 as LNHDA and CDR2 as SQIVND (reference sequence). V was clipped by 7 bases and J by 0 bases, with 21 bases between them. In nucleotides, the CDR3 is TGTGCCAGTATGGGAACCCGGACAGCATCCCCAACTAATGAAAAACTGTTTTTT. Translation gives CASMGTRTASPTNEKLFF.

The chain combines TRBV29-1 with TRBJ2-7; maybe TRBD1 (6 bases). The germline CDR1 and CDR2 sequences are SQVTM and ANQGSEA. The ends were cut back, 6 bases at V and 3 bases at J, with 12 bases in the middle. The CDR3 consists of 12 residues. The CDR3 DNA sequence: TGCAGCGTGATCTCAGGGGTCTACGAGCAGTACTTC. Translation gives CSVISGVYEQYF.

The count of this clone is one. The rearrangement links TRBV10-2 to TRBJ2-2; weak D call: TRBD2 (7 bases). There are 22 residues in the CDR3. Germline CDR1 WSHSY, CDR2 SAAADI. Trimming removed 6 bases at V and 5 bases at J, with 37 bases between. The CDR3 reads CASRPPGGASITAERGTGELFF. The CDR3 coding sequence is TGCGCCAGCAGACCCCCGGGGGGCGCGTCCATCACTGCGGAGCGCGGGACCGGGGAGCTGTTTTTT.

This clone was seen only once. This chain joins TRBV28 and TRBJ2-2; the match to TRBD2 covers 10 bases. This CDR3 has 14 amino acids. Trimming cost V 8 bases and J 4 bases; bases outside gene matches: 4. Germline V gene data show CDR1 as MDHEN and CDR2 as SYDVKM. Here the CDR3 DNA reads TGTGCCAGCCGCACTAGCGGGACCACCGGGGAGCTGTTTTTT. Protein product: CASRTSGTTGELFF.

The chain couples TRBV4-3 to TRBJ2-5; 8 nucleotides align to TRBD2. CDR1 LGHNA and CDR2 YSLEER come from the germline V gene. The junction had 15 bases not matched to a gene; V was cut back by 4 bases and J by 5 bases. This CDR3 is built from 17 residues. The CDR3 loop reads CASSLGGGTLLGETQYF. CDR3 DNA sequence: TGCGCCAGCAGCCTCGGGGGGGGGACCCTCCTAGGGGAGACCCAGTACTTC.

V is TRBV5-8 and J is TRBJ1-1; 11 bases are shared with TRBD1. This CDR3 contains 15 residues. V shed 4 bases and J 3 bases; nucleotides not matched to a gene: 5. In germline, CDR1 is SGHTS, CDR2 YDEGEE. For the CDR3, the DNA is TGTGCCAGCAGCCCAAGGGACAGGGGGTACACTGAAGCTTTCTTT. Translating it yields CASSPRDRGYTEAFF.

The chain carries TRBV10-1 and TRBJ2-7; 9 nucleotides match TRBD2. Germline CDR1 is WNHNN and CDR2 is SYGVQD (reference sequence). The CDR3 totals 15 residues. The V segment lost 2 bases and the J segment 2 bases; nucleotides outside the gene matches: 4. The CDR3 loop is CASSEGLANAYEQYF. CDR3 DNA sequence: TGCGCCAGCAGTGAGGGACTAGCGAACGCCTACGAGCAGTACTTC.

This clone came up a few times. The chain carries TRBV6-6 and TRBJ2-7, with 7 positions matching TRBD2. Germline assignment: CDR1 MNHNY and CDR2 SVGAGI (reference sequence). V was clipped by 2 bases and J by 3 bases; unmatched bases: 1. The CDR3 is made up of 13 amino acids. This chain's CDR3 is CASSYGGDYEQYF. DNA for the CDR3: TGTGCCAGCAGTTACGGGGGGGACTACGAGCAGTACTTC.

CDR3 nucleotide sequence: TGTGCCAGCAGCTCGGGTGTTGAAAAACTGTTTTTT. It encodes CASSSGVEKLFF. The chain joins TRBV11-2 to TRBJ1-4; D unclear. Between the trimmed V and J ends, which lost 4 bases and 7 bases, there was a span of 7 bases. The length of the CDR3 is 12 residues. CDR1 SGHAT and CDR2 FQNNGV come from the germline V gene.

The genes are TRBV10-1 and TRBJ2-3; 9 nucleotides line up with TRBD2. The length of the CDR3 is 17 residues. V shed 6 bases, J shed 2 bases, and the junction held 12 bases outside the gene matches. Per the germline V gene, CDR1 is WNHNN and CDR2 is SYGVQD (reference sequence). CDR3 sequence reads: CASSADYLAGPTDTQYF. Here the CDR3 DNA reads TGCGCCAGCAGCGCCGATTATCTAGCGGGACCCACAGATACGCAGTATTTT.

The chain recombines TRBV2 with TRBJ2-6, with D possibly being TRBD1 (5 bases). The CDR3 is 15 amino acids. Germline CDR1 is SNHLY and CDR2 is FYNNEI. Trimming cost V 7 bases and J 0 bases, with 10 bases left between them. The CDR3 here is CASNRQFSGANVLTF. Here the CDR3 DNA reads TGTGCCAGCAATAGACAGTTCTCTGGGGCCAACGTCCTGACTTTC.